This record covers a single T cell receptor beta chain. The target of this receptor is not known. Base qualities are not recorded, but no much larger clone differs from it by a single base. Trimming leaves V shorter by 4 bases and J shorter by 0 bases, with the junction holding 2 bases beyond the gene matches. The CDR3 spans 15 residues, from the cysteine through the phenylalanine. Only CDR3 DNA remains: 45 bases, in frame from the first base. Taken from the germline V gene, the CDR1 and CDR2 loops are MGHRA and YSYEKL. Using the immunoSEQ two-step multiplex PCR at survey-level depth, TRB CDR3 regions were amplified from genomic DNA. To estimate template counts and remove amplification bias, each PCR was spiked with synthetic inline TR CDR3 controls covering all V-J pairings. Reads were processed so that amplification and sequencing bias were reduced, and quantification was performed against synthetic TR CDR3 analogs. Per the authors' processing: In ImmunoSEQ Analyzer, raw data were processed so that out-of-frame sequences and CDR3s with stop codons were removed, with gene names following IMGT nomenclature. Normalized Shannon entropy, defined as 1 minus Pielou's evenness, was used to summarize repertoire diversity. Only TRB sequences sharing the V gene, the J gene and the CDR3 were counted as identical. Public PML clonotypes were defined as CDR3s shared by two or more PML-onset samples but absent from earlier samples, from controls, and from public databases. Skylign with the observed count method was used to analyze CDR3 amino acid composition at each position. TCRdb obtained this table from immuneACCESS and retained in-frame rearrangements with V and J assigned. These tables miss some clones; where compared with another copy, unresolved V genes account for less than half of the shortfall, and the remainder is unexplained. That table furnishes V, J and clone size, whereas the DNA furnished D and trimming. In all, the sample holds fewer than 40,000 clones, and about 91% of those were seen once. The ten largest clones take up around 1.5% of the sample.

The time point label here, explained by the study, means: before natalizumab initiation. All listed patients had previously received interferon beta, and all PML patients were female. T0 blood samples were collected before the first natalizumab infusion. Ficoll-Hypaque density gradient centrifugation was used to isolate peripheral blood mononuclear cells. These data originate in a study of multiple sclerosis patients with progressive multifocal leukoencephalopathy (dated by TCRdb to about 2019). Regarding the study in general: Four to six MS patients treated with natalizumab who did not develop PML were sampled longitudinally as controls. Peripheral T and B cells were examined in MS patients who developed PML (4 under natalizumab, 1 after alemtuzumab) and in treated patients who did not develop PML. Two natalizumab-treated patients who later developed PML were followed longitudinally from before therapy through 6 and 12 months to PML onset. The study was designed to detect JC virus-specific or public T-cell expansions arising at the time of PML onset.

Summary of the overall study and its limitations: No common TRBV or TRBJ gene usage or preferential TRBV-TRBJ pairings were detected when PML developed. Analysis was restricted to peripheral blood, although for natalizumab-associated PML, cerebrospinal fluid or brain lymphocytes might be more informative. Because the cohort was small and descriptive, it remained unclear whether the findings reflect JC virus infection or general immunocompromise. Lower normalized Shannon entropy suggested less diverse TRB repertoires in most PML patients, whereas the natalizumab-treated controls showed values near 1. TRB clones with frequency above 0.5% were observed only in PML patients, but the clones expanded at PML onset were found to be already present before and during natalizumab therapy.

What was sequenced was PBMCs. Rearrangement joined TRBV4-1 to TRBJ2-7; 11 of the junction bases match TRBD2. The TCR comes from a human donor with multiple sclerosis. The bases read TGCGCCAGCAGCCGGGGACTAGCGGCCTCCTACGAGCAGTACTTC. It encodes CASSRGLAASYEQYF.